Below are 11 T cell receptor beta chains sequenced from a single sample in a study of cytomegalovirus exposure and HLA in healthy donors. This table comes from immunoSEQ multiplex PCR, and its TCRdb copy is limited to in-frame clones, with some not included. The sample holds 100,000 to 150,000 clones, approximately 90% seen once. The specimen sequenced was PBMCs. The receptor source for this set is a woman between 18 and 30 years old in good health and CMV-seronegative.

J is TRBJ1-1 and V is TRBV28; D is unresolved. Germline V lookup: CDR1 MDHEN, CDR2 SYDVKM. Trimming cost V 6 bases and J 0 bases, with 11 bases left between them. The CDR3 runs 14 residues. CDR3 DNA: TGTGCCAGCAGGCCTTCCCCAGTGAACACTGAAGCTTTCTTT. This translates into CASRPSPVNTEAFF.

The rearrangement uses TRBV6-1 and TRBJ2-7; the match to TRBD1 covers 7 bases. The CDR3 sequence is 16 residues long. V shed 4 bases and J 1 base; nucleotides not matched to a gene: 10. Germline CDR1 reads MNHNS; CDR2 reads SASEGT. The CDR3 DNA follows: TGTGCCAGCAGTGGGTCAGGGGGTGGGAAATCCTACGAGCAGTACTTC. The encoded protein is CASSGSGGGKSYEQYF.

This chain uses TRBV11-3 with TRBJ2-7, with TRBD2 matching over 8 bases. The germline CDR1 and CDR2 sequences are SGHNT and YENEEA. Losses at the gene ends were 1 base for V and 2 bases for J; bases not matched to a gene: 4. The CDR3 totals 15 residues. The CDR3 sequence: CASSLGPAGAYEQYF. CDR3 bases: TGTGCCAGCAGCTTAGGCCCAGCGGGGGCCTACGAGCAGTACTTC.

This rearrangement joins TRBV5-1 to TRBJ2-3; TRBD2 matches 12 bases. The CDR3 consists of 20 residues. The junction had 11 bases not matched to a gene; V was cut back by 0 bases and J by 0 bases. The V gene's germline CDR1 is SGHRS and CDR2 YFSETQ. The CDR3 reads CASSLASTSGGPTSTDTQYF. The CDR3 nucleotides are TGCGCCAGCAGCTTGGCCTCGACTAGCGGGGGACCCACTAGCACAGATACGCAGTATTTT.

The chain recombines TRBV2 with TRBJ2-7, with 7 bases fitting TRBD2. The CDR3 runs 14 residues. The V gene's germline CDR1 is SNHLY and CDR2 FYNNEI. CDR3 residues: CAARQSSGPNEQYF. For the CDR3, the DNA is TGTGCAGCACGTCAGTCTAGCGGTCCTAACGAGCAGTACTTC.

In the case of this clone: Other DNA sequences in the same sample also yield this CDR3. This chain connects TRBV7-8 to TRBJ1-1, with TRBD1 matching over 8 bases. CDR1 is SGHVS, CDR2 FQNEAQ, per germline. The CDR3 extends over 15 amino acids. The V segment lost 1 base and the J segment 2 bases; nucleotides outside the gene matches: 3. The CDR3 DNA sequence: TGTGCCAGCAGCTTAGGAACAGGGGGAAACACTGAAGCTTTCTTT. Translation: CASSLGTGGNTEAFF.

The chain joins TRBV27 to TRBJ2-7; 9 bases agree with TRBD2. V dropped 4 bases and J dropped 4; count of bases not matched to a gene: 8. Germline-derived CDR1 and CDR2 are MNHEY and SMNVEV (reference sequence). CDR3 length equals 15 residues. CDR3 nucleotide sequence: TGTGCCAGCAGTTATAGCGGGAGCGGATGGTACGAGCAGTACTTC. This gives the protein CASSYSGSGWYEQYF.

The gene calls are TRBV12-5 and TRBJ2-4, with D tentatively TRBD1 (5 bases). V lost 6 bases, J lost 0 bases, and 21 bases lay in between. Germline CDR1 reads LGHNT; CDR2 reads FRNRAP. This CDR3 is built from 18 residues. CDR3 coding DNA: TGTGCTAGTGGCCCTCAGGGAATCTATGTGGTAGCCAAAAACATTCAGTACTTC. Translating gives CASGPQGIYVVAKNIQYF.

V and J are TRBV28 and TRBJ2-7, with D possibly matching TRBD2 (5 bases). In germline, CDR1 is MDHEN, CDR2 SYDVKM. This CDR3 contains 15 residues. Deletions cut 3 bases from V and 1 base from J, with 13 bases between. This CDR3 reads CASSFWASLSYEQYF. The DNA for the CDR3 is TGTGCCAGCAGTTTTTGGGCTAGCCTATCCTACGAGCAGTACTTC.

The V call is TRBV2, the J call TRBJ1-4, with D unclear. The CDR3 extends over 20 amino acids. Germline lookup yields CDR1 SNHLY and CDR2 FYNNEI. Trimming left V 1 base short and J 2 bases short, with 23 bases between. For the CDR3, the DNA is TGTGCCAGCAGTGAAGGGGTGGCGAGGGTTTCCCAACAGACTAATGAAAAACTGTTTTTT. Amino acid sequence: CASSEGVARVSQQTNEKLFF.

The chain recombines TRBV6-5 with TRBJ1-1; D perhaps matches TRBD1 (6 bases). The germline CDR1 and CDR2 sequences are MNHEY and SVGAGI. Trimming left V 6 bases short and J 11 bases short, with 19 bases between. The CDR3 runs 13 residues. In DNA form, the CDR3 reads TGTGCCAGCAGCCTAAACAGGGATATCAAGGCTTTCTTT. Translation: CASSLNRDIKAFF.